This entry is about one TCR beta chain. The sample originates from a study of T cell responses to AZD1222 COVID-19 vaccine. TCRdb's table, derived via immunoSEQ multiplex PCR, lists solely in-frame clones and lacks some. The profile shows about 110,000 clones, around 90% of them singletons. The ends lost 2 bases at V and 2 bases at J; junction bases unmatched: 5. In germline, CDR1 is MNHEY, CDR2 SVGEGT. This CDR3 is built from 16 residues. The sequence came from an adult in good health. The chain joins TRBV6-2 or TRBV6-3 to TRBJ2-7, with TRBD1 matching over 11 bases. The sequences come from peripheral blood, collected on day 0 of AZD1222 vaccination. Here the CDR3 DNA reads TGTGCCAGCAGTTACGAATTGGGACAGGGGGCCTACGAGCAGTACTTC. It encodes CASSYELGQGAYEQYF.